Included here is one T cell receptor beta chain sequence, with context. Which antigen it targets is not known. Base qualities are not recorded, but no much larger clone differs from it by a single base. Collaborating institutions collected whole blood in K2EDTA tubes following their own protocols. For TCRbeta analysis, collaborators shipped samples as frozen whole blood, isolated PBMCs, or DNA extracted from either of those sample types. The data were obtained in a study of blood T cell repertoires in COVID-19 (dated by TCRdb to about 2020). Regarding the research as a whole: Samples covering the acute and convalescent phases of COVID-19 were provided by collaborators in the United States, Italy and Spain. The prospective study material was composed of cDNA or gDNA derived from T cells, B-cell-depleted T cells, or PBMCs. Deeply sampled blood TCRbeta repertoires from subjects exposed to, actively infected with, or recovered from COVID-19 were included in the dataset. The repertoires were made available in a free public database intended to serve as a resource for research on the immune response to SARS-CoV-2. Samples came from the ongoing ImmuneRACE study (first 160 participants) plus 1,254 subjects from 6 global collaborators. The sample metadata nearly always contained a de-identified subject ID, COVID-19 status, age in years and sex. HLA class I and class II types, where available, came from metadata supplied by the sample provider rather than from assay-based typing. General study outcomes and caveats: The quantity of clinical and demographic metadata differed by source and by participant and was supplied without curation.

TCRbeta CDR3 regions were amplified from genomic DNA by means of the immunoSEQ Assay, a bias-controlled multiplex PCR. On the study's bioinformatics: The number of nucleated cells in each sample was estimated by amplification of reference gene primers within the assay. Sequence reads were collapsed and filtered to measure the absolute abundance of every unique TCRbeta CDR3 rearrangement. For each sample, productive Simpson clonality was calculated by taking the square root of Simpson's diversity index across productive rearrangements. The table was pulled from immuneACCESS by TCRdb, which kept in-frame rearrangements only. Such tables lose some clones; where checked, under half of the loss comes from unresolved V genes, and the rest has no known cause. V and J calls and clone size are those listed in that table; D and trimming were worked out from the DNA. The sample has around 200,000 clones on record, about 80% of them singletons. 6% to 8.5% of the sample rests with the top ten.

The CDR3 covers 12 residues, taking in both the cysteine and the phenylalanine. The read is trimmed to its CDR3 DNA, 36 bases read in frame from base 1. The chain was built from TRBV21-1 and TRBJ1-2. TRBV21-1 is marked as a pseudogene. The sequenced sample was peripheral blood. The sequence was obtained from a human donor in a cohort sampled during active COVID-19. The base sequence is TGTGCCAGCTTGAGGGTAGATTATGGCTACACCTTC. The resulting protein is CASLRVDYGYTF.